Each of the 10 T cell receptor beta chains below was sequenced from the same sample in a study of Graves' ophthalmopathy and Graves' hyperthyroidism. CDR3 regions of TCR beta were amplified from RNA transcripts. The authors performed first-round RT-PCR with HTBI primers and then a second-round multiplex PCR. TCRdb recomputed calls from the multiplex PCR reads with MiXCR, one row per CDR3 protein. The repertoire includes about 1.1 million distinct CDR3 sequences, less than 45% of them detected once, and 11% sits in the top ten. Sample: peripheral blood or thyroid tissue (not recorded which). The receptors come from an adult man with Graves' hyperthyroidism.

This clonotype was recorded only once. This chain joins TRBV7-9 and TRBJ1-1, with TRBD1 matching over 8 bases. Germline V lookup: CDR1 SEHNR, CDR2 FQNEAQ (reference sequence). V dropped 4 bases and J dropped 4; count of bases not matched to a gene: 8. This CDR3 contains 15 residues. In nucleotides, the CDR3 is TGTGCCAGCAGCTCTAGCGGGGGACAGGTCACTGAAGCTTTCTTT. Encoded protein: CASSSSGGQVTEAFF.

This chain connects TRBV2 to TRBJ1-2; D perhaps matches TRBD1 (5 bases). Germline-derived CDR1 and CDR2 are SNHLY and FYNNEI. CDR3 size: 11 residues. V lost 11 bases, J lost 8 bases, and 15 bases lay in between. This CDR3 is CAGTSGPGYTF. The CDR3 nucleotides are TGTGCCGGAACTTCGGGACCCGGCTACACCTTC.

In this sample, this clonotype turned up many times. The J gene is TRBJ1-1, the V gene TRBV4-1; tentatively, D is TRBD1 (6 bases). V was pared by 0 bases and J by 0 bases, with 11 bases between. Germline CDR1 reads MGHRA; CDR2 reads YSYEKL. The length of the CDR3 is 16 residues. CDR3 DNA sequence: TGCGCCAGCAGCCAAGAGCCCGACAGGTTGAACACTGAAGCTTTCTTT. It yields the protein CASSQEPDRLNTEAFF.

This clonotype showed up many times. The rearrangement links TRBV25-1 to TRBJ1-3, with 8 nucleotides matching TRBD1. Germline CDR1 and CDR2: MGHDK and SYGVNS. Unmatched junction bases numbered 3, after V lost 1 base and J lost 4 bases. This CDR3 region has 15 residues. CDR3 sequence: CASSESDRAGNTIYF. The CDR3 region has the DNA TGTGCCAGCAGTGAATCGGACAGGGCCGGAAACACCATATATTTT.

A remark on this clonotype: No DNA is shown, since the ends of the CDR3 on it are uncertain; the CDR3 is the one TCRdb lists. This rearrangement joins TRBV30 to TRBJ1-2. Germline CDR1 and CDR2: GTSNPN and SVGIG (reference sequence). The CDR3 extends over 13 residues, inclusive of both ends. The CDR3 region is CACASSLHLGYTF.

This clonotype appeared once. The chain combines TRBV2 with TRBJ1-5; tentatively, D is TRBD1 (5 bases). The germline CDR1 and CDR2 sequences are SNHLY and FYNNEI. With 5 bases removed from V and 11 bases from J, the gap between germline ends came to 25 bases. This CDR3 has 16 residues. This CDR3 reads CASSPRGTTHLLTQHF. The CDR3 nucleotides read TGTGCCAGCAGTCCCCGCGGGACGACCCACCTGCTAACCCAGCATTTT.

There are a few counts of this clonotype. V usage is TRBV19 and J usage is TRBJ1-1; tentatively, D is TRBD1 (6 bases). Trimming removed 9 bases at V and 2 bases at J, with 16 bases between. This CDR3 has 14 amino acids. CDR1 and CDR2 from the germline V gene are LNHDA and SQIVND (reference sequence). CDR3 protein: CASSPEGHNTEAFF. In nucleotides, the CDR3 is TGTGCCAGCTCCCCTGAGGGACATAACACTGAAGCTTTCTTT.

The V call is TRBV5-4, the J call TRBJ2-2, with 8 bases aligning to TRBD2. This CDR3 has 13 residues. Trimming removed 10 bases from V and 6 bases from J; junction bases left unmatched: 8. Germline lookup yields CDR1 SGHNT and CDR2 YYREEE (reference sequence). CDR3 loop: CAGRTGGAGELFF. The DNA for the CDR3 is TGTGCCGGGCGGACGGGGGGGGCCGGGGAGCTGTTTTTT.

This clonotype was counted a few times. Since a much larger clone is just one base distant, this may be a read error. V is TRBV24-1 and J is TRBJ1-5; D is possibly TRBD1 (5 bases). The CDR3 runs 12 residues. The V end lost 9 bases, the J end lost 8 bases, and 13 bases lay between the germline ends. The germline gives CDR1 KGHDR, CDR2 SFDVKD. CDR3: CATGEGLEPQHF. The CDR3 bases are TGTGCCACCGGGGAGGGGCTGGAGCCCCAGCATTTT.

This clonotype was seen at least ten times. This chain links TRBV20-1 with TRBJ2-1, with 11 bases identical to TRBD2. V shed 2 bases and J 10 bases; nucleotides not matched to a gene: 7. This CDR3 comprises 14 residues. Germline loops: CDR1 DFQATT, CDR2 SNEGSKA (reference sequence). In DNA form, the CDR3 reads TGCAGTGCTAGAAGGACTAGCGGGTATGAGGAGCAGTTCTTC. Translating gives CSARRTSGYEEQFF.